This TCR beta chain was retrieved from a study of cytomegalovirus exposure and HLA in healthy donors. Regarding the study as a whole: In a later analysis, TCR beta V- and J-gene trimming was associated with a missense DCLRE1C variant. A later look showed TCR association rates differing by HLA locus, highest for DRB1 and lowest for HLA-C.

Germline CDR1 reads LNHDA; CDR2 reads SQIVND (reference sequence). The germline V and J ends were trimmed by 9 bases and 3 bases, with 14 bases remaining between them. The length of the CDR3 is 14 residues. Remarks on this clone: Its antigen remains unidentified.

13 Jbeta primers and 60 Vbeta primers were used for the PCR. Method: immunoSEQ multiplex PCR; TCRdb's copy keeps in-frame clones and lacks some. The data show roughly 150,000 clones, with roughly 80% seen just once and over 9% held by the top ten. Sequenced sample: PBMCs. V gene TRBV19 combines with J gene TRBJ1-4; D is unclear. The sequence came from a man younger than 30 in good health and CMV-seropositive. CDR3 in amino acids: CASRPGEANEKLFF. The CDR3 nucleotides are TGTGCCAGCCGCCCCGGGGAAGCTAATGAAAAACTGTTTTTT.